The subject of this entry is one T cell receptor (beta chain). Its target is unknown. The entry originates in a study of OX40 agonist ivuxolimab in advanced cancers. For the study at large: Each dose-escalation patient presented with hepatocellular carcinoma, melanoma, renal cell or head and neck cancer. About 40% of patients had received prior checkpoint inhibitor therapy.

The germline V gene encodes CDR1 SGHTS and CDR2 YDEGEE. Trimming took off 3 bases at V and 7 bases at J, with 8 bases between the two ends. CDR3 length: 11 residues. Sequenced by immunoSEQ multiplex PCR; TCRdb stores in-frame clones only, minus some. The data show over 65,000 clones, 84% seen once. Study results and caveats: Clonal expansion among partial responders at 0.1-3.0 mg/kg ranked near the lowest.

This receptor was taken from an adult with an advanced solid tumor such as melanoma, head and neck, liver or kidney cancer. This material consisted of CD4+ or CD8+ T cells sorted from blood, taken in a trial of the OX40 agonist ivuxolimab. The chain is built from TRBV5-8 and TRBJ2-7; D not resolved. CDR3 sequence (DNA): TGTGCCAGCAGCTATGTGGGAGAGCAGTACTTC. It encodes CASSYVGEQYF.